Listed below are T cell receptor beta chains from one sample, sequenced in a study of shared clonotypes between healthy human individuals. Sequencing was performed with immunoSEQ multiplex PCR; in TCRdb, only in-frame clones are kept and a portion is missing. Here the sample spans some 1,900,000 clones, about 95% being singletons. Sequencing was performed on naive CD8+ T cells sorted from blood. The receptors shown here come from a man younger than 35 in good health. Each CDR3 is given with its conserved first and last residue. A D gene is named only where the DNA matches it firmly. Clone size is given for some rows only: seen once, a few or many times, or a class if the clone is expanded.

V	D	J	size	CDR3	DNA
TRBV30	-	TRBJ2-7	-	CAWSVQGYEQYF	TGTGCCTGGAGTGTACAAGGTTACGAGCAGTACTTC
TRBV7-3	-	TRBJ2-7	-	CASSSKRTEHYEQYF	TGTGCCAGCAGCTCCAAAAGGACTGAACATTACGAGCAGTACTTC
TRBV28	-	TRBJ1-5	-	CASSLLGRDNNQPQHF	TGTGCCAGCAGTTTATTGGGTCGGGACAATAATCAGCCCCAGCATTTT
TRBV27	-	TRBJ2-3	-	CASRQLASTDTQYF	TGTGCCAGCAGGCAACTAGCTAGCACAGATACGCAGTATTTT
TRBV30	TRBD1	TRBJ2-2	-	CAGTGRTGELFF	TGTGCCGGGACAGGGAGGACCGGGGAGCTGTTTTTT
TRBV4-3	TRBD2	TRBJ2-1	once	CASSQVMGRAGDEQFF	TGCGCCAGCAGCCAAGTGATGGGGAGGGCCGGCGATGAGCAGTTCTTC
TRBV4-1	TRBD2	TRBJ2-5	-	CASSYQLAGDQETQYF	TGCGCCAGCAGCTACCAACTAGCGGGGGACCAAGAGACCCAGTACTTC
TRBV5-6	-	TRBJ2-7	-	CASSLLEASEQYF	TGTGCCAGCAGCTTGTTGGAAGCGAGCGAGCAGTACTTC
TRBV28	-	TRBJ1-3	-	CASNLWGSGNTIYF	TGTGCCAGCAACCTCTGGGGCTCTGGAAACACCATATATTTT
TRBV19	-	TRBJ2-7	-	CASEPQGMVYEQYF	TGTGCCAGTGAACCACAGGGAATGGTCTACGAGCAGTACTTC
TRBV27	-	TRBJ2-7	-	CASSFPENSTYEQYF	TGTGCCAGCAGCTTCCCGGAGAATTCCACCTACGAGCAGTACTTC
TRBV7-2	-	TRBJ2-7	-	CASSAPWSGFLSYEQYF	TGTGCCAGCAGCGCCCCGTGGTCGGGTTTTCTCTCCTACGAGCAGTACTTC
TRBV5-6	-	TRBJ2-2	-	CASSLPLTRDDSATGELFF	TGTGCCAGCAGCTTGCCCCTCACCCGGGACGATAGTGCCACCGGGGAGCTGTTTTTT
TRBV19	-	TRBJ2-2	-	CASSPLNTGELFF	TGTGCCAGTAGCCCGTTGAACACCGGGGAGCTGTTTTTT